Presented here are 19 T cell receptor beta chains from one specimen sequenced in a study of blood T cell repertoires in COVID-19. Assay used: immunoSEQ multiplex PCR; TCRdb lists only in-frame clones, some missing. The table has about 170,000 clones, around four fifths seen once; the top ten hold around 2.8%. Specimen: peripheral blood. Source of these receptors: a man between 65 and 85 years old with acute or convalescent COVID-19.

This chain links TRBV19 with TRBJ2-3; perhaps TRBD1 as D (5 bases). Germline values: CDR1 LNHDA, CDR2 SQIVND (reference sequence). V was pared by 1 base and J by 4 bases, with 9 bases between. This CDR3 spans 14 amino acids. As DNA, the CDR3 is TGTGCCAGTAGTATAGGGCAGGGCGCAGATACGCAGTATTTT. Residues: CASSIGQGADTQYF.

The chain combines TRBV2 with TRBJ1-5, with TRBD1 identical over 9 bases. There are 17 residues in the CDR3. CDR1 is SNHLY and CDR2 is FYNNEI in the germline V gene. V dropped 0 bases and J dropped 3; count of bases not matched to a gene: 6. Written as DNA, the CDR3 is TGTGCCAGCAGTGAAGCGTACAGGGGGCTCCTCAATCAGCCCCAGCATTTT. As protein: CASSEAYRGLLNQPQHF.

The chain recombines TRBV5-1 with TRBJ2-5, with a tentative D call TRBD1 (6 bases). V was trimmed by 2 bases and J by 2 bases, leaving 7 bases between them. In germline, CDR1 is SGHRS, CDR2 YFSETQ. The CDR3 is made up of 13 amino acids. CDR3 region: CASSFGQQETQYF. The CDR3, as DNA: TGCGCCAGCAGCTTCGGACAGCAAGAGACCCAGTACTTC.

CDR3 sequence reads: CASSYVSGKSSYNEQFF. For the CDR3, the DNA is TGTGCCAGCAGTTACGTATCGGGGAAAAGCTCCTACAATGAGCAGTTCTTC. The V call is TRBV6-2 or TRBV6-3, the J call TRBJ2-1; tentative D call: TRBD2 (5 bases). Germline CDR1 is MNHEY and CDR2 is SVGEGT. Trimming shortened V by 2 bases and J by 0 bases, and 14 bases separated the two germline ends. The CDR3 has 17 residues.

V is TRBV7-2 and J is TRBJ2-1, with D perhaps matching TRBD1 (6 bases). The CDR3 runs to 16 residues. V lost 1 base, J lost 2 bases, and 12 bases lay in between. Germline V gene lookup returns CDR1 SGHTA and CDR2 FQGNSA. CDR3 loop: CASSLVQGLAYNEQFF. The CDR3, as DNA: TGTGCCAGCAGCTTAGTCCAGGGGCTAGCCTACAATGAGCAGTTCTTC.

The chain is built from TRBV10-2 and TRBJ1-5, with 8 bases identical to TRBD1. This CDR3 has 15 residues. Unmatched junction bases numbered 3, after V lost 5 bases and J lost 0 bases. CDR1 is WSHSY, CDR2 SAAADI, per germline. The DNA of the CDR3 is TGCGCCAGCAGTTGGGGACAGGATAGCAATCAGCCCCAGCATTTT. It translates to CASSWGQDSNQPQHF.

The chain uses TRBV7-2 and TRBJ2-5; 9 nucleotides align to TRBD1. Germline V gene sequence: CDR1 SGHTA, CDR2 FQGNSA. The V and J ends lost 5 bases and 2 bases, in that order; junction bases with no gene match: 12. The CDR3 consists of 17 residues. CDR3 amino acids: CASSLRGSGQGQETQYF. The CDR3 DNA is TGTGCCAGCAGCCTCCGGGGTTCTGGACAGGGGCAAGAGACCCAGTACTTC. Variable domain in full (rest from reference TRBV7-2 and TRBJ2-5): GAGVSQSPSNKVTEKGKDVELRCDPISGHTALYWYRQSLGQGLEFLIYFQGNSAPDKSGLPSDRFSAERTGGSVSTLTIQRTQQEDSAVYLCASSLRGSGQGQETQYFGPGTRLLVL.

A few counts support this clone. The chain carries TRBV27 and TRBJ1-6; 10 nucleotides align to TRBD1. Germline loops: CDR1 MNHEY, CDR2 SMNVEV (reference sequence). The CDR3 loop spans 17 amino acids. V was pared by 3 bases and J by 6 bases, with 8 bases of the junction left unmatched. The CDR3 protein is CASSFRSGTGVNSPLHF. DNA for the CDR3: TGTGCCAGCAGTTTCAGGTCCGGGACAGGGGTTAATTCACCCCTCCACTTT.

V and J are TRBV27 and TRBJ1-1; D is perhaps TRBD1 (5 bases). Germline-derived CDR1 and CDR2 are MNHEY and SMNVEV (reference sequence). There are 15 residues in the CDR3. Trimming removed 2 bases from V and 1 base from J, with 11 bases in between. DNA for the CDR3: TGTGCCAGCAGTTTAATTCGGCAGGGGAACACTGAAGCTTTCTTT. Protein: CASSLIRQGNTEAFF.

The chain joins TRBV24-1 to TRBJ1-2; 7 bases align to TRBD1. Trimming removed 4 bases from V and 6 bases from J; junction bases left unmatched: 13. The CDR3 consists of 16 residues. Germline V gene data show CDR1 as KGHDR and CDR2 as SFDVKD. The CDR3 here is CATSENRGGGLNGYTF. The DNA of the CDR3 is TGTGCCACCAGTGAGAACAGGGGTGGAGGACTAAATGGCTACACCTTC.

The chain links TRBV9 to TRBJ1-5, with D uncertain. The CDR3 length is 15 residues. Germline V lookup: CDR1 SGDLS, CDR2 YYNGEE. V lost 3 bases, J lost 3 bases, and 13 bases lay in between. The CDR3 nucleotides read TGTGCCAGCAGCGCAGATTCGCATTTCAATCAGCCCCAGCATTTT. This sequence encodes CASSADSHFNQPQHF. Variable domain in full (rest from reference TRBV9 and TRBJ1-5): DSGVTQTPKHLITATGQRVTLRCSPRSGDLSVYWYQQSLDQGLQFLIQYYNGEERAKGNILERFSAQQFPDLHSELNLSSLELGDSALYFCASSADSHFNQPQHFGDGTRLSIL.

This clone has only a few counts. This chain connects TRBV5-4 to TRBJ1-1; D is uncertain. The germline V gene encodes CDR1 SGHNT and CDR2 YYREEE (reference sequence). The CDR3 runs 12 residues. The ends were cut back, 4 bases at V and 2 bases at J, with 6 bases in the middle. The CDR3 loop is CASSGLNTEAFF. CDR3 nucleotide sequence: TGTGCCAGCAGCGGACTAAACACTGAAGCTTTCTTT.

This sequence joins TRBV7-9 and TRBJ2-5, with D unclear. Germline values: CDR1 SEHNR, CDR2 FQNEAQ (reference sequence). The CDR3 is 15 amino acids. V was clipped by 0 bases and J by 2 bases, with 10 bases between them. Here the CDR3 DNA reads TGTGCCAGCAGCTTAGCTGCGGCTCAACAAGAGACCCAGTACTTC. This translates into CASSLAAAQQETQYF.

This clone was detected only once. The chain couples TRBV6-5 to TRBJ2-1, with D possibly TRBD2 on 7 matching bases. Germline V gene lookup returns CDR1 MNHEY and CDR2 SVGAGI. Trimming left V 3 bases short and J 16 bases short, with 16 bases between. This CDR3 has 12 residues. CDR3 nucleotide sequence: TGTGCCAGCAGTTATGGGGGGGGGCTTCTCTTCTTC. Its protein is CASSYGGGLLFF.

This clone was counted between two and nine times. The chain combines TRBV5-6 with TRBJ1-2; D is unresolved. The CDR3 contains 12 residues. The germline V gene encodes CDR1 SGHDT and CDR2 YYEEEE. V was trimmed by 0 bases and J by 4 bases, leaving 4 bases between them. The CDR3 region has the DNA TGTGCCAGCAGCTTGGACAGCTATGGCTACACCTTC. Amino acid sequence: CASSLDSYGYTF.

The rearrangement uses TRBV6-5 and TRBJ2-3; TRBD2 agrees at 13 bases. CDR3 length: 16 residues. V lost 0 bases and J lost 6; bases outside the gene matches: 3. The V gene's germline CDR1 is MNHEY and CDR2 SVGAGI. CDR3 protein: CASSYSGLAGSDTQYF. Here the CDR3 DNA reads TGTGCCAGCAGTTACTCGGGACTAGCGGGAAGTGATACGCAGTATTTT.

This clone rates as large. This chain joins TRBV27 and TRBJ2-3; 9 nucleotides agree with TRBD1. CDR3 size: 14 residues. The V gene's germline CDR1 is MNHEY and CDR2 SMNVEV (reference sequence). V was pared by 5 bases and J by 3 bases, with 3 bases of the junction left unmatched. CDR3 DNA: TGTGCCAGCAGTGACAGGGGGGTTACAGATACGCAGTATTTT. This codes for CASSDRGVTDTQYF.

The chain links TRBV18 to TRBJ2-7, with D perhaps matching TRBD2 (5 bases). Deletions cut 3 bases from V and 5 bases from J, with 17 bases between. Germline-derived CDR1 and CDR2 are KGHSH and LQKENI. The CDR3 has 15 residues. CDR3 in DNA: TGTGCCAGCTCACCGTTCGACGGACTTAGGGACGAGCAGTACTTC. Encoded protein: CASSPFDGLRDEQYF.

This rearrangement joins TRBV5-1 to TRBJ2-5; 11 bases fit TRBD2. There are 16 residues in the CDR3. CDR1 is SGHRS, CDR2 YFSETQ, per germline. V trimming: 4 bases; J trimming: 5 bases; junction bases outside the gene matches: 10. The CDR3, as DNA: TGCGCCAGCAGCATTTCGACTAGCGGGGACAGCGAGACCCAGTACTTC. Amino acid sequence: CASSISTSGDSETQYF. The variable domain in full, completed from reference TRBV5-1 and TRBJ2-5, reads KAGVTQTPRYLIKTRGQQVTLSCSPISGHRSVSWYQQTPGQGLQFLFEYFSETQRNKGNFPGRFSGRQFSNSRSEMNVSTLELGDSALYLCASSISTSGDSETQYFGPGTRLLVL.